These 27 T cell receptor beta chains were all obtained from the same sample, sequenced in a study of blood T cell repertoires in COVID-19. The data were produced by immunoSEQ multiplex PCR, yet TCRdb's version contains in-frame clones alone and is incomplete. The sample yields 200,000 to 250,000 clones, 86% seen once. What was sequenced was PBMCs or T cells enriched from blood (not recorded which). The receptor source for this set is a woman aged 40 to 50 with acute COVID-19.

This sequence joins TRBV6-5 and TRBJ1-5; D might be TRBD1 (6 bases). The CDR3 length is 15 residues. V gave up 10 bases and J gave up 6 bases, with 22 bases separating them. CDR1 is MNHEY, CDR2 SVGAGI, per germline. CDR3 protein: CATRQGGSGSQPQHF. The CDR3 DNA reads as TGTGCCACCCGACAAGGGGGTTCAGGGTCTCAGCCCCAGCATTTT.

The chain joins TRBV14 to TRBJ1-4, with D perhaps matching TRBD1 (5 bases). This CDR3 has 14 residues. Between the trimmed V and J ends, which lost 3 bases and 6 bases, there was a span of 11 bases. CDR1 is SGHDN and CDR2 is FVKESK in the germline V gene. The CDR3 DNA sequence: TGTGCCAGCAGCCAGGGGCAGGTGTATGAAAAACTGTTTTTT. Encoded protein: CASSQGQVYEKLFF.

The CDR3 region is CATSTGLSTDTQYF. CDR3 in DNA: TGTGCCACCTCGACAGGGCTTAGCACAGATACGCAGTATTTT. The chain recombines TRBV10-3 with TRBJ2-3, with 7 nucleotides matching TRBD1. The CDR3 extends over 14 amino acids. CDR1 is ENHRY and CDR2 is SYGVKD in the germline V gene. V was clipped by 10 bases and J by 0 bases; unmatched bases: 7.

V and J are TRBV3-1 (or the pseudogene TRBV3-2) and TRBJ1-2, with D maybe TRBD1 (6 bases). This CDR3 is built from 14 residues. The germline V gene has CDR1 LGHDT and CDR2 YNNKEL (reference sequence). Trimming stripped 4 bases from V and 4 bases from J, with 13 bases between. DNA of the CDR3: TGTGCCAGCAGCCGAGGAACAGGGTCCTATGGCTACACCTTC. Protein: CASSRGTGSYGYTF.

A word on this clone: Other DNA sequences of this sample code for an identical CDR3. The V gene is TRBV7-9, the J gene TRBJ1-1, with unresolved D. Germline V lookup: CDR1 SEHNR, CDR2 FQNEAQ (reference sequence). CDR3 length: 15 amino acids. The V gene lost 4 bases and the J gene lost 1 base, with 13 bases spanning the gap. CDR3: CASSSGGRGNTEAFF. The DNA of the CDR3 is TGTGCCAGCAGCTCCGGAGGTCGTGGGAACACTGAAGCTTTCTTT.

The chain carries TRBV6-2 or TRBV6-3 and TRBJ1-1; D unclear. Per germline, CDR1 MNHEY and CDR2 SVGEGT. CDR3 length: 14 amino acids. V lost 0 bases, J lost 4 bases, and 9 bases lay in between. The CDR3 DNA follows: TGTGCCAGCAGTTACTCGACACGCCGCACTGAAGCTTTCTTT. This translates into CASSYSTRRTEAFF.

The chain recombines TRBV5-4 with TRBJ1-1; D remains unclear. Looked up from germline, CDR1 is SGHNT and CDR2 is YYREEE (reference sequence). The CDR3 extends over 14 amino acids. V lost 2 bases, J lost 3 bases, and 11 bases lay in between. CDR3 nucleotides: TGTGCCAGCAGCTTCGGGAGAGCGGACACTGAAGCTTTCTTT. Translated: CASSFGRADTEAFF.

The chain has TRBV24-1 and TRBJ1-2; 9 bases align to TRBD1. The germline V gene encodes CDR1 KGHDR and CDR2 SFDVKD. After removal of 4 bases from V and 6 bases from J, the junction contained 11 bases not matched to a gene. The CDR3 covers 16 residues. The CDR3 DNA sequence: TGTGCCACCAGTGACCCGGGACAGGGCACGCCTCATGGCTACACCTTC. This gives the protein CATSDPGQGTPHGYTF.

The chain recombines TRBV29-1 with TRBJ1-1; D perhaps matches TRBD1 (5 bases). The CDR3 is 12 amino acids. Trimming cost V 3 bases and J 4 bases, with 9 bases left between them. Germline values: CDR1 SQVTM, CDR2 ANQGSEA. The CDR3 reads CSVDLGPTEAFF. DNA for the CDR3: TGCAGCGTTGATTTGGGGCCCACTGAAGCTTTCTTT.

The chain recombines TRBV5-5 with TRBJ1-2; 9 bases agree with TRBD1. The CDR3 has 13 residues. V gave up 4 bases and J gave up 6 bases; unmatched junction bases: 4. Germline V CDR1 and CDR2: SGHKS, YYEKEE (reference sequence). CDR3 protein: CASSRDRVDGYTF. CDR3 DNA sequence: TGTGCCAGCAGCCGGGACAGGGTGGATGGCTACACCTTC.

The V and J genes are TRBV11-3 and TRBJ2-4, with D perhaps TRBD1 (5 bases). There are 13 residues in the CDR3. The V end was cut by 2 bases, the J end by 5 bases, with 7 bases between. Germline CDR1 reads SGHNT; CDR2 reads YENEEA. As DNA, the CDR3 is TGTGCCAGCAGCTTAAGCAGGGAAAACATTCAGTACTTC. Translation gives CASSLSRENIQYF. Looking up the rest from reference TRBV11-3 and TRBJ2-4 gives the full variable domain: EAGVVQSPRYKIIEKKQPVAFWCNPISGHNTLYWYLQNLGQGPELLIRYENEEAVDDSQLPKDRFSAERLKGVDSTLKIQPAELGDSAVYLCASSLSRENIQYFGAGTRLSVL.

J is TRBJ1-3 and V is TRBV27, with TRBD1 as a possible D gene (6 bases). The germline gives CDR1 MNHEY, CDR2 SMNVEV (reference sequence). There are 15 residues in the CDR3. Trimming pared 6 bases from V and 0 bases from J, leaving 12 bases between. CDR3 DNA sequence: TGTGCCAGCAGGGAGACAGGCCGCTCTGGAAACACCATATATTTT. It specifies CASRETGRSGNTIYF.

This chain joins TRBV2 and TRBJ1-1; weak D call: TRBD1 (5 bases). V was clipped by 11 bases and J by 4 bases, with 14 bases between them. Germline CDR1 is SNHLY and CDR2 is FYNNEI. This CDR3 has 12 residues. The CDR3 nucleotides read TGTGCCCGCTGGCGGGGGTTCACTGAAGCTTTCTTT. As protein: CARWRGFTEAFF.

The count of this clone is one. The CDR3 region is CASSRGTTSADTQYF. The CDR3 DNA is TGTGCCAGCAGCAGGGGGACGACTAGCGCAGATACGCAGTATTTT. The chain combines TRBV27 with TRBJ2-3; D might be TRBD2 (8 bases). The CDR3 contains 15 residues. V lost 6 bases, J lost 4 bases, and 17 bases lay in between. Looked up from germline, CDR1 is MNHEY and CDR2 is SMNVEV (reference sequence).

The V call is TRBV5-1, the J call TRBJ2-2; TRBD1 matches 9 bases. The CDR3 consists of 19 residues. V shed 1 base, J shed 6 bases, and the junction held 16 bases outside the gene matches. Germline lookup yields CDR1 SGHRS and CDR2 YFSETQ. The CDR3 spells CASSLPPSGTGSRAGELFF. Written as DNA, the CDR3 is TGCGCCAGCAGCTTGCCTCCTTCCGGGACAGGGTCGAGGGCCGGGGAGCTGTTTTTT.

The genes are TRBV2 and TRBJ1-2; 10 bases align to TRBD1. The germline gives CDR1 SNHLY, CDR2 FYNNEI. CDR3 length: 15 amino acids. J lost 8 bases, V lost 7 bases, and 13 bases had no gene match. The CDR3 reads CASTMSGTGVDGYTF. The CDR3 DNA is TGTGCCAGCACTATGTCTGGGACAGGGGTGGACGGCTACACCTTC.

The chain is built from TRBV19 and TRBJ1-5; TRBD1 aligns across 9 bases. J lost 5 bases, V lost 1 base, and 0 bases had no gene match. The CDR3 runs 14 residues. Germline V gives CDR1 LNHDA, CDR2 SQIVND (reference sequence). This CDR3 is CASSIGTGDQPQHF. The CDR3 DNA is TGTGCCAGTAGTATAGGGACAGGGGATCAGCCCCAGCATTTT.

In its sample, this clone was seen a few times. CDR3 sequence: CASEQGYSTDTQYF. CDR3 DNA: TGTGCCAGCGAGCAGGGGTATAGCACAGATACGCAGTATTTT. J is TRBJ2-3 and V is TRBV2; the D gene is possibly TRBD1 (6 bases). CDR3 length equals 14 residues. V gave up 8 bases and J gave up 0 bases, with 12 bases separating them. Germline lookup yields CDR1 SNHLY and CDR2 FYNNEI.

The chain uses TRBV9 and TRBJ2-2, with a tentative D call TRBD1 (5 bases). The CDR3 is 13 amino acids. The germline V and J ends were trimmed by 3 bases and 6 bases, with 9 bases remaining between them. Germline V gene sequence: CDR1 SGDLS, CDR2 YYNGEE. The CDR3 reads CASSAETAGELFF. For the CDR3, the DNA is TGTGCCAGCAGCGCGGAGACAGCCGGGGAGCTGTTTTTT.

V and J are TRBV6-6 and TRBJ1-4; 11 nucleotides line up with TRBD1. The J segment lost 7 bases and the V segment lost 5 bases, leaving 12 bases of the junction unmatched. This CDR3 region has 17 residues. Looked up from germline, CDR1 is MNHNY and CDR2 is SVGAGI (reference sequence). The DNA for the CDR3 is TGTGCCAGCAGTCCGCGAAAGGACAGGGGGCGGACTGAAAAACTGTTTTTT. Translated, it gives CASSPRKDRGRTEKLFF.

The CDR3 nucleotides are TGTGCCAGCAGTTTACTACGGCGCGGTAAGGCCATATATTTT. It yields the protein CASSLLRRGKAIYF. This rearrangement joins TRBV28 to TRBJ1-3; D is uncertain. The germline gives CDR1 MDHEN, CDR2 SYDVKM. This CDR3 has 14 residues. V was trimmed by 2 bases and J by 11 bases, leaving 16 bases between them.

This rearrangement joins TRBV7-2 to TRBJ2-5, with 9 bases that match TRBD1. The V gene end was trimmed by 3 bases and the J gene end by 5 bases; junction bases not matched to a gene: 7. This CDR3 is 15 amino acids long. Germline V gene data show CDR1 as SGHTA and CDR2 as FQGNSA. CDR3 DNA sequence: TGTGCCAGCAGCTTCGGACAGGGGCGTGTGGAGACCCAGTACTTC. It specifies CASSFGQGRVETQYF.

The V and J genes are TRBV6-2 or TRBV6-3 and TRBJ1-4; D gene unclear. Germline values: CDR1 MNHEY, CDR2 SVGEGT. The CDR3 has 14 residues. Trimming removed 2 bases from V and 0 bases from J, with 4 bases in between. Here the CDR3 DNA reads TGTGCCAGCAGTTACCCGGCAACTAATGAAAAACTGTTTTTT. Its protein is CASSYPATNEKLFF.

The gene calls are TRBV30 and TRBJ1-5, with D possibly TRBD1 on 5 matching bases. The V end was cut by 7 bases, the J end by 7 bases, with 17 bases between. CDR1 is GTSNPN and CDR2 is SVGIG in the germline V gene (reference sequence). The CDR3 totals 13 residues. The CDR3 nucleotides are TGTGCCTTCTCCCCAGGGATGCGGCAGCCCCAGCATTTT. Its translation is CAFSPGMRQPQHF.

This chain links TRBV27 with TRBJ1-5; 9 bases align to TRBD1. The CDR3 loop spans 16 amino acids. Per the germline V gene, CDR1 is MNHEY and CDR2 is SMNVEV (reference sequence). V gave up 5 bases and J gave up 6 bases; unmatched junction bases: 11. CDR3 DNA sequence: TGTGCCAGCAGTGCGACGGACAGGGGAATAGGTCAGCCCCAGCATTTT. Its protein is CASSATDRGIGQPQHF.

The genes are TRBV4-3 and TRBJ1-2; D gene uncertain. CDR1 is LGHNA and CDR2 is YSLEER in the germline V gene. The CDR3 runs to 15 residues. Trimming left V 1 base short and J 4 bases short, with 13 bases between. CDR3 sequence reads: CASSQGDGPGYGYTF. The CDR3 DNA is TGCGCCAGCAGCCAAGGTGATGGTCCAGGCTATGGCTACACCTTC.

The chain links TRBV29-1 to TRBJ2-5; tentative D call: TRBD1 (6 bases). Germline V gene lookup returns CDR1 SQVTM and CDR2 ANQGSEA. The CDR3 has 12 amino acids. V was cut by 8 bases and J by 7 bases, with 17 bases left in between. The CDR3 spells CSPRAGDGTQYF. CDR3 nucleotides: TGCAGCCCGAGGGCAGGGGATGGGACCCAGTACTTC.